The clone carrying this T cell receptor beta chain was found many times. What it binds is unknown. The sample belongs to a study of T-cell reconstitution after alpha-beta-depleted transplantation in children. Study conclusions and caveats: Newly made T cells mostly supplied T-cell counts and diversity one year after transplant.

The TCRbeta library incorporated unique molecular identifiers. TCRdb re-derived calls from the PCR reads in MiXCR, one entry per CDR3 protein. The sample records about 110,000 distinct CDR3 sequences, approximately 6.6% being singletons. With 5 bases clipped from V and 6 bases from J, the junction kept 11 bases outside the gene matches. CDR3 length: 16 residues. This clonotype originated in a male patient aged 2-15 years who had a stem cell transplant for acute lymphoblastic leukemia, so the T cells may come from the graft donor. The chain uses TRBV12-3 or TRBV12-4 and TRBJ2-2; 8 nucleotides align to TRBD2. This material consisted of PBMCs, mostly from graft donor cells, taken 360 days after TCRalphabeta/CD19-depleted stem cell transplant. The CDR3 DNA sequence: TGTGCCAGCAGTCACTTCAATAGCGGGAATGCCGGGGAGCTGTTTTTT. Amino acids: CASSHFNSGNAGELFF.